Below, one T cell receptor (beta chain) is given with its context. These data belong to a study of blood T cell repertoires in COVID-19. Authors' data handling: Estimation of nucleated cell counts relied on the amplification of reference gene primers. Profiling relied on immunoSEQ multiplex PCR, and the TCRdb table lists in-frame clones only, not all of them. The DNA gave D and trimming, while V, J and clone size come from that table. This table holds about 90,000 clones, 89% found once. Per the germline V gene, CDR1 is SGHTA and CDR2 is FQGNSA. The trim removed 2 bases at V and 4 bases at J, leaving 7 bases unmatched. This CDR3 is built from 16 residues. Seattle-derived patients entered the study during active infection and were followed longitudinally.

The clonotype was recovered from a middle-aged man with COVID-19, enrolled during active disease. The material sequenced was peripheral blood. This chain links TRBV7-2 with TRBJ2-5; 10 nucleotides agree with TRBD1. CDR3: CASSLSLTGGGETQYF. The CDR3, as DNA: TGTGCCAGCAGCTTATCCCTGACAGGGGGCGGAGAGACCCAGTACTTC.